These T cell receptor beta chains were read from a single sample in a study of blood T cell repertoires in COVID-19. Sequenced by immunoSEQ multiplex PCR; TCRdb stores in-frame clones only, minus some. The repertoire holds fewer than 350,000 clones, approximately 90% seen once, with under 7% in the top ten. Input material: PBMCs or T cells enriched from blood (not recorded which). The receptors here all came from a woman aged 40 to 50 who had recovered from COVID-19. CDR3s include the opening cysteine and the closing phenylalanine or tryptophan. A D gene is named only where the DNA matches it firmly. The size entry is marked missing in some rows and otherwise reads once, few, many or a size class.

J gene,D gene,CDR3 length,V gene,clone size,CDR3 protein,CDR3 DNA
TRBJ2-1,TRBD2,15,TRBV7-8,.,CASSQGLAGRNEQFF,TGTGCCAGCAGCCAAGGACTAGCGGGAAGGAATGAGCAGTTCTTC
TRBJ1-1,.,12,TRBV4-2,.,CASSQGQDEAFF,TGTGCCAGCAGCCAAGGGCAGGATGAAGCTTTCTTT
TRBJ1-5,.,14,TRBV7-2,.,CASSSTPGRQPQHF,TGTGCCAGCAGCTCAACTCCAGGGCGCCAGCCCCAGCATTTT
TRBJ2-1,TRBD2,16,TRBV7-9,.,CASSVRLAGIYNEQFF,TGTGCCAGCAGCGTGCGACTAGCGGGAATCTACAATGAGCAGTTCTTC
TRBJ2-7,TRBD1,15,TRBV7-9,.,CASSRLGDRSYEQYF,TGTGCCAGCAGCCGTCTAGGGGACAGATCCTACGAGCAGTACTTC
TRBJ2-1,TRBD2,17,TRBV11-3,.,CASSSGLAGSSYNEQFF,TGTGCCAGCAGCTCGGGACTAGCGGGGTCCTCCTACAATGAGCAGTTCTTC
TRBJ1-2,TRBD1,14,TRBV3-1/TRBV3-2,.,CASSQWTGGLGYTF,TGTGCCAGCAGCCAATGGACAGGGGGCTTAGGCTACACCTTC
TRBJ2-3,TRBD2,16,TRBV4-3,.,CASSQDLAGLTDTQYF,TGCGCCAGCAGCCAAGATCTAGCGGGACTGACAGATACGCAGTATTTT
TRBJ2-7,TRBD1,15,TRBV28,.,CASSSRQGGPYEQYF,TGTGCCAGCAGTTCGCGACAGGGTGGGCCCTACGAGCAGTACTTC
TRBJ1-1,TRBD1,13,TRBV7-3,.,CASSRTGGTEAFF,TGTGCCAGCAGCAGAACAGGGGGCACTGAAGCTTTCTTT
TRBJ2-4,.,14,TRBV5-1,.,CASKKQDSSNIQYF,TGCGCCAGCAAAAAACAGGACAGTTCAAACATTCAGTACTTC
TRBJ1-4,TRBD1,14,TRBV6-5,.,CASSWTGGSEKLFF,TGTGCCAGCAGTTGGACAGGAGGGAGTGAAAAACTGTTTTTT
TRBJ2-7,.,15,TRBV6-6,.,CASSYSSSRAYEQYF,TGTGCCAGCAGTTACTCGAGTTCCAGGGCCTACGAGCAGTACTTC
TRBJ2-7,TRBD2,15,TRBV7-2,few,CASSLESGRAYEQYF,TGTGCCAGCAGCTTAGAGAGCGGGAGGGCCTACGAGCAGTACTTC
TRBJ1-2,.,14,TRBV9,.,CASSARAVNYGYTF,TGTGCCAGCAGCGCCCGTGCGGTTAACTATGGCTACACCTTC
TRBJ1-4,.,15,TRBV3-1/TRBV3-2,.,CASSQGGQGNEKLFF,TGTGCCAGCAGCCAAGGGGGGCAGGGAAATGAAAAACTGTTTTTT
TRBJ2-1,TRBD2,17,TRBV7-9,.,CASSSRTSGSSYNEQFF,TGTGCCAGCAGCTCCCGGACTAGCGGGAGCTCCTACAATGAGCAGTTCTTC
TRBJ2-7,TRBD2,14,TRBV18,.,CASSPPSGIREQYF,TGTGCCAGCTCACCACCTAGCGGGATTCGCGAGCAGTACTTC
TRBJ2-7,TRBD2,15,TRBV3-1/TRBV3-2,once,CASSPRRTSGNEQYF,TGTGCCAGCAGCCCGAGGAGGACTAGCGGGAACGAGCAGTACTTC
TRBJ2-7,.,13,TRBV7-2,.,CASSLEAGSEQYF,TGTGCCAGCAGCTTAGAAGCGGGCTCCGAGCAGTACTTC
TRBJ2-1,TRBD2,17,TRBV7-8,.,CASSPRTGTSVLNEQFF,TGTGCCAGCAGCCCTCGAACCGGGACTAGCGTCCTCAATGAGCAGTTCTTC
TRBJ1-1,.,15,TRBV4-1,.,CASTQNRGGNTEAFF,TGCGCCAGCACCCAAAACAGAGGGGGGAACACTGAAGCTTTCTTT
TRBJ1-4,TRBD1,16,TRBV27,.,CASSLSPGQGYEKLFF,TGTGCCAGCAGTTTATCCCCGGGACAGGGGTATGAAAAACTGTTTTTT
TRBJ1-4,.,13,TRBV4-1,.,CASSQLPFGKLFF,TGCGCCAGCAGCCAACTACCTTTCGGAAAACTGTTTTTT
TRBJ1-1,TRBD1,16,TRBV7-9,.,CASSSWDRGQDTEAFF,TGTGCCAGCAGCTCCTGGGACAGGGGGCAGGACACTGAAGCTTTCTTT
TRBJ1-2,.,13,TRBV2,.,CASSDYRVEGYTF,TGTGCCAGCAGTGATTACCGGGTAGAAGGCTACACCTTC
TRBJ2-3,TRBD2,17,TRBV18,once,CASSLVPAGGSTDTQYF,TGTGCCAGCTCCCTCGTCCCAGCGGGAGGGAGCACAGATACGCAGTATTTT
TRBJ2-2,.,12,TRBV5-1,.,CATRGNTGELFF,TGCGCCACCCGGGGGAACACCGGGGAGCTGTTTTTT
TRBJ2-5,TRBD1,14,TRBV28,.,CASSPTGAGETQYF,TGTGCCAGCAGTCCTACAGGGGCGGGAGAGACCCAGTACTTC
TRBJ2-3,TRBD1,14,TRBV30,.,CAWSSRQGRDTQYF,TGTGCCTGGAGTTCGCGACAGGGGAGGGATACGCAGTATTTT
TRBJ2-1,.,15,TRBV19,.,CASSIFAANYNEQFF,TGTGCCAGTAGTATATTTGCGGCGAATTACAATGAGCAGTTCTTC
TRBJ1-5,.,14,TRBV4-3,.,CASSQEGDNQPQHF,TGCGCCAGCAGCCAAGAAGGGGACAATCAGCCCCAGCATTTT
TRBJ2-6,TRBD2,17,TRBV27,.,CASSQRLAGSGANVLTF,TGTGCCAGCAGTCAAAGACTAGCGGGCTCTGGGGCCAACGTCCTGACTTTC
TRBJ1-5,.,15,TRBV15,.,CATSRGSGEGQPQHF,TGTGCCACCAGCAGAGGGTCGGGGGAAGGTCAGCCCCAGCATTTT
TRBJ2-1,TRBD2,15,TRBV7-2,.,CASSLAGLAGDEQFF,TGTGCCAGCAGCTTGGCCGGACTAGCCGGGGATGAGCAGTTCTTC
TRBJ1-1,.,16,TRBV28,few,CASSLSPGVRNTEAFF,TGTGCCAGCAGTTTGTCGCCAGGGGTACGGAACACTGAAGCTTTCTTT
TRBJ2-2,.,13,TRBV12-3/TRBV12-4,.,CASSPVRAGELFF,TGTGCCAGCAGCCCTGTTCGAGCCGGGGAGCTGTTTTTT
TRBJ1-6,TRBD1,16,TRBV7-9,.,CASSPRTGGNNSPLHF,TGTGCCAGCAGCCCGAGAACAGGGGGGAACAATTCACCCCTCCACTTT
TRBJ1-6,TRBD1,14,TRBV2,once,CASMGTVRNSPLHF,TGTGCCAGCATGGGGACAGTAAGGAATTCACCCCTCCACTTT
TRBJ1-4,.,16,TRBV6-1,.,CASSERVRRMNEKLFF,TGTGCCAGCAGTGAAAGGGTCCGGAGGATGAATGAAAAACTGTTTTTT
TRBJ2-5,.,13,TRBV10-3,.,CAISDFNRETQYF,TGTGCCATCAGCGACTTCAACCGGGAGACCCAGTACTTC